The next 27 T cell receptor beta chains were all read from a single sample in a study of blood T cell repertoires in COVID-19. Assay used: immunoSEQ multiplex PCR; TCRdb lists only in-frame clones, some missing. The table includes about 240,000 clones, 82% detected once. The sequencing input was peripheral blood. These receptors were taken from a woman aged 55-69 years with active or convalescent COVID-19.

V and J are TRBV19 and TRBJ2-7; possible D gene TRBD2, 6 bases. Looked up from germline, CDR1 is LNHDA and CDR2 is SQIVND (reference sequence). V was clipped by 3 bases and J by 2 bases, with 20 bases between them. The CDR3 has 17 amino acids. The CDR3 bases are TGTGCCAGTAGTATCTCAAGTAATCGGGGGTCTACCTACGAGCAGTACTTC. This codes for CASSISSNRGSTYEQYF.

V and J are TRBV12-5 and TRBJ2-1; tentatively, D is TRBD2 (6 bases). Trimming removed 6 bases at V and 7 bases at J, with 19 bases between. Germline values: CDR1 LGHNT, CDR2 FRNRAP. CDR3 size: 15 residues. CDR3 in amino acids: CASGTAGRSRNEQFF. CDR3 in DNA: TGTGCTAGTGGCACGGCAGGGAGGAGTCGAAATGAGCAGTTCTTC.

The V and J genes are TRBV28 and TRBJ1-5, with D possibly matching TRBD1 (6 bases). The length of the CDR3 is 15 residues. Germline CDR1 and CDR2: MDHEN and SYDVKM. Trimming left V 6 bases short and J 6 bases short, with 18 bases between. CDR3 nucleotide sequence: TGTGCCAGCAGCCCGAACAGGGCCCCCACTCAGCCCCAGCATTTT. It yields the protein CASSPNRAPTQPQHF.

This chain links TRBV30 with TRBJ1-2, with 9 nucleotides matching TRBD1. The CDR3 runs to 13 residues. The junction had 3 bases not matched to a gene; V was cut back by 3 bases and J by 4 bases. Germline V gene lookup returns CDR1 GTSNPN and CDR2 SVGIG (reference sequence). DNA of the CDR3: TGTGCCTGGAGGGGGACAGGGCCCTATGGCTACACCTTC. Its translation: CAWRGTGPYGYTF.

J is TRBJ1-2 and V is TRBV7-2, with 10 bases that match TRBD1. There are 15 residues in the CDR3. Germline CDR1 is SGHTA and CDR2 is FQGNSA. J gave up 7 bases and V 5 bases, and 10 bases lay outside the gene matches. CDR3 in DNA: TGTGCCAGCAGCCCTTCGGGACAGGGGACGGGTGGCTACACCTTC. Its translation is CASSPSGQGTGGYTF.

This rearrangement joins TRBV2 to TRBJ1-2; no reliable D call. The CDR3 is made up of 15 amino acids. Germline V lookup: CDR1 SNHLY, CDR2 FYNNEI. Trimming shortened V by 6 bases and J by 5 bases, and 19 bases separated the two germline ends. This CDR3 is CASSAKLQAPYGYTF. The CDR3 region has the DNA TGTGCCAGCAGCGCGAAGCTCCAGGCGCCTTATGGCTACACCTTC.

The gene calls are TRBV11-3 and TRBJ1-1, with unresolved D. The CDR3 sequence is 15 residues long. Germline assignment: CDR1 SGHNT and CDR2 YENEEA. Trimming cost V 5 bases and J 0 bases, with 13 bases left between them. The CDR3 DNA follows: TGTGCCAGCAGCCCTCTTGTGGGAGTGAACACTGAAGCTTTCTTT. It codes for CASSPLVGVNTEAFF.

The CDR3 protein is CASSPRGQVSAFNYGYTF. CDR3 nucleotide sequence: TGTGCCAGCAGCCCTCGGGGACAGGTTTCCGCCTTTAACTATGGCTACACCTTC. The chain joins TRBV7-9 to TRBJ1-2; 8 bases agree with TRBD1. The germline V gene encodes CDR1 SEHNR and CDR2 FQNEAQ (reference sequence). Trimming at V came to 5 bases and at J to 1 base, leaving 15 bases not matched to a gene. CDR3 length: 18 amino acids.

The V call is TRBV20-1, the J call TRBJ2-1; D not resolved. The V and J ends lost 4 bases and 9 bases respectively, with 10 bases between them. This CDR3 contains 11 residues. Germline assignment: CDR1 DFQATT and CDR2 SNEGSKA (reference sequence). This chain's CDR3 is CSAITGSEQFF. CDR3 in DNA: TGCAGTGCTATTACCGGTAGTGAGCAGTTCTTC.

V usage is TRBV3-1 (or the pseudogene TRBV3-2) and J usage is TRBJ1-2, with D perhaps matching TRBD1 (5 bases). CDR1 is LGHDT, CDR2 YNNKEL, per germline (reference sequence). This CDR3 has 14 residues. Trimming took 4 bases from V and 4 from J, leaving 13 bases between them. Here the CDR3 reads CASSPYRGGYGYTF. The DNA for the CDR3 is TGTGCCAGCAGCCCCTACCGGGGGGGCTATGGCTACACCTTC.

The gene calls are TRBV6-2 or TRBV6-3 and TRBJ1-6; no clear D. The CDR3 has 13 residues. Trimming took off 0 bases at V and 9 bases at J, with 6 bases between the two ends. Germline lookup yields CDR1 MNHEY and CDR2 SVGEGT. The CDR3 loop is CASSYSTRSPLHF. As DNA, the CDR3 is TGTGCCAGCAGTTACTCCACGCGTTCACCCCTCCACTTT.

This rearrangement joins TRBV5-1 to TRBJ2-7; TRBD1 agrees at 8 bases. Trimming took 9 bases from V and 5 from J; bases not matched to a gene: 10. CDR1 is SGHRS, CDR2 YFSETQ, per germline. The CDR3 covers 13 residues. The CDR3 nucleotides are TGCGCCACCTCAGAGACAGGGGTGAACGAGCAGTACTTC. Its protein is CATSETGVNEQYF.

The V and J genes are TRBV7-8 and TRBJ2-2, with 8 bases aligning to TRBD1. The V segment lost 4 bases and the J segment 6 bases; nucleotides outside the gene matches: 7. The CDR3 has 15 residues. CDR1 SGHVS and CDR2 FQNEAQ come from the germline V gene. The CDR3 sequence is CASSSQGARAGELFF. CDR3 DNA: TGTGCCAGCAGCTCTCAGGGGGCGCGGGCCGGGGAGCTGTTTTTT. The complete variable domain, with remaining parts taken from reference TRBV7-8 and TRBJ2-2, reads GAGVSQSPRYKVAKRGQDVALRCDPISGHVSLFWYQQALGQGPEFLTYFQNEAQLDKSGLPSDRFFAERPEGSVSTLKIQRTQQEDSAVYLCASSSQGARAGELFFGEGSRLTVL.

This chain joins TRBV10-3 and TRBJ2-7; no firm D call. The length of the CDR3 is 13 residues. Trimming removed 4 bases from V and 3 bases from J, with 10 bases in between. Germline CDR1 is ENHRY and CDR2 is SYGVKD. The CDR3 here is CAISVRVDYEQYF. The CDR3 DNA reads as TGTGCCATCAGTGTCCGTGTAGACTACGAGCAGTACTTC.

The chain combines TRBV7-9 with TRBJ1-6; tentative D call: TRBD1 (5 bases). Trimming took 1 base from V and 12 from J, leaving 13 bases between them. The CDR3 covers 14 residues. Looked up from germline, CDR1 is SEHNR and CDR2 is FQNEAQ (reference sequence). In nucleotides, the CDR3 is TGTGCCAGCAGCTTAGACCTTCAGGGCGGACCCCTCCACTTT. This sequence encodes CASSLDLQGGPLHF.

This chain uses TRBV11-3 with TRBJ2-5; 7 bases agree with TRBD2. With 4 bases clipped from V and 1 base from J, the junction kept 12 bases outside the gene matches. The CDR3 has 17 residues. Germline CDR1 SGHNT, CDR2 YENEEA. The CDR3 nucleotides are TGTGCCAGCAGCTCCGGGGAGGGCAGAGATACCCAAGAGACCCAGTACTTC. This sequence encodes CASSSGEGRDTQETQYF.

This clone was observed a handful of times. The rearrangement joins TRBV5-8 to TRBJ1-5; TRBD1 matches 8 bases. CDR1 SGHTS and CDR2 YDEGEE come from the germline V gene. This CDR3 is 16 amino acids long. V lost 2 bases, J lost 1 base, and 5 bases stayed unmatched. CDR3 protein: CASSFGQGWSNQPQHF. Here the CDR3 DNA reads TGTGCCAGCAGCTTCGGACAGGGTTGGAGCAATCAGCCCCAGCATTTT. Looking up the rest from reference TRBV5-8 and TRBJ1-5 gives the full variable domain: EAGVTQSPTHLIKTRGQQATLRCSPISGHTSVYWYQQALGLGLQFLLWYDEGEERNRGNFPPRFSGRQFPNYSSELNVNALELEDSALYLCASSFGQGWSNQPQHFGDGTRLSIL.

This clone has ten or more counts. This CDR3 reads CASGLVRLRGHTEAFF. CDR3 nucleotides: TGTGCTAGTGGTTTGGTCCGCCTCAGGGGCCACACTGAAGCTTTCTTT. This chain connects TRBV12-5 to TRBJ1-1; TRBD1 is a possible D gene (6 bases). Looked up from germline, CDR1 is LGHNT and CDR2 is FRNRAP. The V gene lost 0 bases and the J gene lost 3 bases, with 14 bases spanning the gap. CDR3 length: 16 residues. Based on the CDR3 plus reference TRBV12-5 and TRBJ1-1, the full variable domain is DARVTQTPRHKVTEMGQEVTMRCQPILGHNTVFWYRQTMMQGLELLAYFRNRAPLDDSGMPKDRFSAEMPDATLATLKIQPSEPRDSAVYFCASGLVRLRGHTEAFFGQGTRLTVV.

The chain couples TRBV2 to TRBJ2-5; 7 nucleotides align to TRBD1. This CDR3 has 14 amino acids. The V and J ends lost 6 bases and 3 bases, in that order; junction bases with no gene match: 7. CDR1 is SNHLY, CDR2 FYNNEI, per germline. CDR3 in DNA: TGTGCCAGCAGCCCCCTGACAGGGAAAGAGACCCAGTACTTC. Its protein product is CASSPLTGKETQYF.

CDR3 nucleotide sequence: TGTGCCAGCAGCCAGTGGTCAGGGGGGACTGAAGCTTTCTTT. Amino acids: CASSQWSGGTEAFF. J is TRBJ1-1 and V is TRBV14; TRBD1 matches 7 bases. Germline trimming cut 3 bases from V and 5 bases from J; bases unmatched to any gene: 6. The CDR3 spans 14 residues. CDR1 SGHDN and CDR2 FVKESK come from the germline V gene.

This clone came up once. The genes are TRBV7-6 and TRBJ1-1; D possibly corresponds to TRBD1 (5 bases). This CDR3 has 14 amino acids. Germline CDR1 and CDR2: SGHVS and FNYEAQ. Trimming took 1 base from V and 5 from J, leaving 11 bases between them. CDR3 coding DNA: TGTGCCAGCAGCTTAGAGGAGGGGTCAACTGAAGCTTTCTTT. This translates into CASSLEEGSTEAFF.

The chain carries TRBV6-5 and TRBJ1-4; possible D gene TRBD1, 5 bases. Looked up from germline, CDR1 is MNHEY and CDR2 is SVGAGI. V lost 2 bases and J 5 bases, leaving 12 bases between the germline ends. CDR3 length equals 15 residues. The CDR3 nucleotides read TGTGCCAGCAGTTACGGGGGACTGATGAATGAAAAACTGTTTTTT. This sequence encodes CASSYGGLMNEKLFF.

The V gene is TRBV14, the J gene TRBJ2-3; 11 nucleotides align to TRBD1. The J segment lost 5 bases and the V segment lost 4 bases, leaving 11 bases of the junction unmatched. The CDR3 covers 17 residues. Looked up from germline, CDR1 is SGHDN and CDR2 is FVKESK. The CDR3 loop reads CASSLGTGTGGLDTQYF. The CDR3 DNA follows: TGTGCCAGCAGCCTGGGAACCGGGACAGGGGGTTTAGATACGCAGTATTTT.

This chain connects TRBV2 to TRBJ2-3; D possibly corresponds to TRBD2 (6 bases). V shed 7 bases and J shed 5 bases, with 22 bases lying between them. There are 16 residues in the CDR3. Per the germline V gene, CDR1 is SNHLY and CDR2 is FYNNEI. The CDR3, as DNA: TGTGCCAGCACTCTCCGAGGGACTGGGGGTGAAGATACGCAGTATTTT. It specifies CASTLRGTGGEDTQYF.

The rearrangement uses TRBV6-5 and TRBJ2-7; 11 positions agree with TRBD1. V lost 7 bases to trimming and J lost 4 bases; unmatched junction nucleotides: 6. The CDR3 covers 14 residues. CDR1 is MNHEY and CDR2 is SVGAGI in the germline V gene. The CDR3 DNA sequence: TGTGCCAGCATGAGGGACAGGGGGAAATACGAGCAGTACTTC. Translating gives CASMRDRGKYEQYF.

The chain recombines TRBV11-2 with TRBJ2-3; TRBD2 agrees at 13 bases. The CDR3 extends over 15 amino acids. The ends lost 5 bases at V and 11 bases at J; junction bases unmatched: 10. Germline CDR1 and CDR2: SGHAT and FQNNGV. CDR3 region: CASSPQGLAGQQQYF. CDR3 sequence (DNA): TGTGCCAGCAGCCCTCAGGGACTAGCGGGGCAACAGCAGTATTTT.

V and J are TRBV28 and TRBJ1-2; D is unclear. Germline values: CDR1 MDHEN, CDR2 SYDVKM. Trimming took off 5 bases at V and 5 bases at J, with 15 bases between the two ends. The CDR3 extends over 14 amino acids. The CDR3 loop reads CASSLDSGGYGYTF. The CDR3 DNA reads TGTGCCAGCAGTCTTGACTCTGGAGGTTATGGCTACACCTTC.